These T cell receptor beta chains were read from a single sample in a study of T-cell memory formation after mild COVID-19. TCRdb passed the 5' RACE reads through MiXCR, listing each CDR3 protein once. The sample records around 470,000 distinct CDR3 sequences, about 19% being singletons. The specimen was PBMCs or a T cell subset sorted from them (not recorded which). Every receptor here comes from an adult woman who had mild COVID-19 (a few samples of this study predate the infection). Cell type and time point are not known. Both conserved end residues are part of each CDR3. Each record gives: V gene, D gene, clone size, CDR3 length, J gene, CDR3 protein. A D gene is named only where the DNA matches it firmly. Not all rows give a size; the values are once, few, many and, for expanded clones, a class.

V gene: TRBV12-3/TRBV12-4
D gene: -
clone size: -
CDR3 length: 11
J gene: TRBJ1-2
CDR3 protein: CASSDAFGYTF

V gene: TRBV5-4
D gene: TRBD1
clone size: -
CDR3 length: 16
J gene: TRBJ2-7
CDR3 protein: CASSLLSGQGSREQYF

V gene: TRBV5-1
D gene: -
clone size: -
CDR3 length: 17
J gene: TRBJ2-1
CDR3 protein: CASSLVHWGSVDNEQFF

V gene: TRBV5-6
D gene: -
clone size: -
CDR3 length: 16
J gene: TRBJ1-2
CDR3 protein: CASSLGARATSYGYTF

V gene: TRBV24-1
D gene: TRBD1
clone size: -
CDR3 length: 16
J gene: TRBJ2-1
CDR3 protein: CATSDLDRAPYNEQFF

V gene: TRBV5-1
D gene: -
clone size: few
CDR3 length: 14
J gene: TRBJ2-7
CDR3 protein: CASSMQPSSNEQYF

V gene: TRBV13
D gene: -
clone size: few
CDR3 length: 15
J gene: TRBJ2-7
CDR3 protein: CASSLWWRSVGEQYF

V gene: TRBV5-1
D gene: TRBD1
clone size: few
CDR3 length: 15
J gene: TRBJ2-3
CDR3 protein: CASSLKGAQTDTQYF

V gene: TRBV2
D gene: -
clone size: -
CDR3 length: 11
J gene: TRBJ2-7
CDR3 protein: CASGPLDEQYF

V gene: TRBV7-2
D gene: -
clone size: few
CDR3 length: 15
J gene: TRBJ1-5
CDR3 protein: CASSRLDGGNQPQHF

V gene: TRBV12-3/TRBV12-4
D gene: -
clone size: many
CDR3 length: 13
J gene: TRBJ1-1
CDR3 protein: CASSFGGYTEAFF

V gene: TRBV28
D gene: -
clone size: -
CDR3 length: 14
J gene: TRBJ2-1
CDR3 protein: CASTLPLGYNEQFF

V gene: TRBV6-6
D gene: -
clone size: -
CDR3 length: 14
J gene: TRBJ1-2
CDR3 protein: CASSYRGGIDGYTF

V gene: TRBV6-5
D gene: -
clone size: -
CDR3 length: 14
J gene: TRBJ1-5
CDR3 protein: CASSYMGSGQPQHF

V gene: TRBV12-3/TRBV12-4
D gene: TRBD2
clone size: few
CDR3 length: 15
J gene: TRBJ2-1
CDR3 protein: CASSLLSGRAHEQFF

V gene: TRBV29-1
D gene: TRBD1
clone size: few
CDR3 length: 14
J gene: TRBJ1-2
CDR3 protein: CSALKGARNYGYTF

V gene: TRBV20-1
D gene: TRBD2
clone size: few
CDR3 length: 17
J gene: TRBJ2-1
CDR3 protein: CSARKRGGRAFYNEQFF

V gene: TRBV20-1
D gene: TRBD1
clone size: once
CDR3 length: 13
J gene: TRBJ1-4
CDR3 protein: CSASSSGGEKLFF

V gene: TRBV3-1
D gene: -
clone size: few
CDR3 length: 14
J gene: TRBJ1-2
CDR3 protein: CASSPPGGRYGYTF

V gene: TRBV4-3
D gene: -
clone size: -
CDR3 length: 14
J gene: TRBJ1-1
CDR3 protein: CASSQEGGYTEAFF

V gene: TRBV24-1
D gene: -
clone size: -
CDR3 length: 13
J gene: TRBJ2-3
CDR3 protein: CATSDLSSYTQYF

V gene: TRBV20-1
D gene: TRBD1
clone size: few
CDR3 length: 15
J gene: TRBJ2-2
CDR3 protein: CSARRTGGYTGELFF

V gene: TRBV24-1
D gene: TRBD2
clone size: few
CDR3 length: 16
J gene: TRBJ2-1
CDR3 protein: CATSDPAGGIYNEQFF

V gene: TRBV27
D gene: TRBD2
clone size: -
CDR3 length: 17
J gene: TRBJ2-1
CDR3 protein: CASSLGTGGSSYNEQFF